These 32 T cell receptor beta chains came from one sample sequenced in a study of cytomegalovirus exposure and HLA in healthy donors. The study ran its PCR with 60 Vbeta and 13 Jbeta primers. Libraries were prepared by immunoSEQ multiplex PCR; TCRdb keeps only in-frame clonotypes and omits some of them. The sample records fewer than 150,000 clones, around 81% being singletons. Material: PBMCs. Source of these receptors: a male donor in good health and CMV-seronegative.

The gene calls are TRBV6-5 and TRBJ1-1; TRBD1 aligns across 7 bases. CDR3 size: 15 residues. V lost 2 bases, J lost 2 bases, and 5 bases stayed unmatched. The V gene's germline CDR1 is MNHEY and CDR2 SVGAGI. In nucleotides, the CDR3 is TGTGCCAGCAGTTACGGGGACAGATATAACACTGAAGCTTTCTTT. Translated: CASSYGDRYNTEAFF.

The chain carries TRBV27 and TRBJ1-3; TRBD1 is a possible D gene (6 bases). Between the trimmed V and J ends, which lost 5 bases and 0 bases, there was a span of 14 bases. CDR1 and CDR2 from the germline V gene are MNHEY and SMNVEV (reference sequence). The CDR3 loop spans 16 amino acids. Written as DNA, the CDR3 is TGTGCCAGCAGTATTAGGGGGGGATTCTCTGGAAACACCATATATTTT. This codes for CASSIRGGFSGNTIYF.

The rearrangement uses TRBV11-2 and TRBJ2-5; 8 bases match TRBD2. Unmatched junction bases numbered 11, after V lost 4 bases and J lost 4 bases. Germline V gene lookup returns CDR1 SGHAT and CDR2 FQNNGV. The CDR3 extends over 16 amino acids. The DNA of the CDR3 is TGTGCCAGCAGCTCTATTAGCGGGAAAGCAGGAGAGACCCAGTACTTC. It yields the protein CASSSISGKAGETQYF.

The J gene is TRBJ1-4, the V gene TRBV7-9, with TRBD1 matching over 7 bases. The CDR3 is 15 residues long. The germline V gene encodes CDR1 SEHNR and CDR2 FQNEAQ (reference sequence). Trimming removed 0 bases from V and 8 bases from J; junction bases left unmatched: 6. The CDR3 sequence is CASSLARQGVEKLFF. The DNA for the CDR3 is TGTGCCAGCAGCTTAGCAAGACAGGGAGTAGAAAAACTGTTTTTT.

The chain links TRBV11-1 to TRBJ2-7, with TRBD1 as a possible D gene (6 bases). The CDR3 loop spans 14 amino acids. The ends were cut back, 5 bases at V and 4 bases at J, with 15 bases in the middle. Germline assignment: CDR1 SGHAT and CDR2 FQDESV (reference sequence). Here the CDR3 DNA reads TGTGCCAGCAGCCCATCGCAGGGGATGTACGAGCAGTACTTC. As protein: CASSPSQGMYEQYF.

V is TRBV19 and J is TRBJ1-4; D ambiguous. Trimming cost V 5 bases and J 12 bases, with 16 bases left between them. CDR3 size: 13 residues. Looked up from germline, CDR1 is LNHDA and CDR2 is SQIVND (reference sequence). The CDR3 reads CASSRVIERELFF. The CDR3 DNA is TGTGCCAGTAGTCGAGTGATAGAGAGGGAACTGTTTTTT.

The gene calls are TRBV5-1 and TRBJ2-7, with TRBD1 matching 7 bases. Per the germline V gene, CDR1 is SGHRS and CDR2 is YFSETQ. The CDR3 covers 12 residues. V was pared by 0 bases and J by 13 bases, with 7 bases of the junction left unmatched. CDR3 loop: CASSLGQGHAYF. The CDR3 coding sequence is TGCGCCAGCAGCTTGGGACAGGGCCACGCTTACTTC.

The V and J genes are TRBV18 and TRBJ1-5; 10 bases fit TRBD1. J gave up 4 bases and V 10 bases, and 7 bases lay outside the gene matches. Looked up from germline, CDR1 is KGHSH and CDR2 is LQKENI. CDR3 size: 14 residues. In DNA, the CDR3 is TGTGCCACCGCAACGGGACAGGGGAATCAGCCCCAGCATTTT. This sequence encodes CATATGQGNQPQHF.

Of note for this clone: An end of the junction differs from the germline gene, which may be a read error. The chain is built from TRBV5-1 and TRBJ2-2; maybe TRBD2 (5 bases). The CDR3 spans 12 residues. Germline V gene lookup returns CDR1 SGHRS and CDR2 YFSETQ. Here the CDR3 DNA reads TGCGCCAGCAGCCGAAACACCGGGGAGCTGCTTTTT. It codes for CASSRNTGELLF.

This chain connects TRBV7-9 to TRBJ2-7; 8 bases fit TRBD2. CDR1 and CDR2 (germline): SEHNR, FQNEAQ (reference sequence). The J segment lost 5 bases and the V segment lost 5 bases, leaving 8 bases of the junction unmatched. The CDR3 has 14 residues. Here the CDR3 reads CASSPIGRANEQYF. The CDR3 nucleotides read TGTGCCAGCAGCCCGATCGGGAGGGCAAACGAGCAGTACTTC.

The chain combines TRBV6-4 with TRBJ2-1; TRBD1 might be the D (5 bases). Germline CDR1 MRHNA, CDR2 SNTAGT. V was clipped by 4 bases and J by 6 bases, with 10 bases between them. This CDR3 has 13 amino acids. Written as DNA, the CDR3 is TGTGCCAGCAGTGCACAGGCCCTCAATGAGCAGTTCTTC. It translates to CASSAQALNEQFF.

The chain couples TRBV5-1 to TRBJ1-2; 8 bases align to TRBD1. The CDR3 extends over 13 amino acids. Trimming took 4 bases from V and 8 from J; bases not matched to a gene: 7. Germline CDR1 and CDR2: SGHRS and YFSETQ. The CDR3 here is CASSAGGAGGYTF. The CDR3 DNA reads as TGCGCCAGCAGCGCAGGGGGCGCGGGGGGCTACACCTTC.

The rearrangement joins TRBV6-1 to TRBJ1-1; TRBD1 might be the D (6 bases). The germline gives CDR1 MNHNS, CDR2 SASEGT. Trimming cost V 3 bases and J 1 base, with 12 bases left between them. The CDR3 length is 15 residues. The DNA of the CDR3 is TGTGCCAGCAGTGAGAGGCAGGGGCGGAACACTGAAGCTTTCTTT. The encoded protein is CASSERQGRNTEAFF.

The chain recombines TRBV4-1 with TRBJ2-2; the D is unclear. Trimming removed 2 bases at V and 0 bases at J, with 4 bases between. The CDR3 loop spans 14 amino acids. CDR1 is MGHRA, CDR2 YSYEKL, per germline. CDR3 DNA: TGCGCCAGCAGCCAACCCTCGAACACCGGGGAGCTGTTTTTT. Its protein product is CASSQPSNTGELFF.

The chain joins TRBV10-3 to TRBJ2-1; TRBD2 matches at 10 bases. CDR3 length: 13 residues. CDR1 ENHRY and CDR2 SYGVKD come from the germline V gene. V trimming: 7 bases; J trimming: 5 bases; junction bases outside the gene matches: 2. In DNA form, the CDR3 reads TGTGCCATCACGAGCGGGGGGGACAATGAGCAGTTCTTC. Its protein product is CAITSGGDNEQFF.

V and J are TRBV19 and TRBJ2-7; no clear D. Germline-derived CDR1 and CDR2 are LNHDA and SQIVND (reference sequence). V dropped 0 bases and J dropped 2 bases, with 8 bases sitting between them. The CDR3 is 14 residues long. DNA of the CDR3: TGTGCCAGTAGTATAGAGGCAGGAACCTACGAGCAGTACTTC. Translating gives CASSIEAGTYEQYF. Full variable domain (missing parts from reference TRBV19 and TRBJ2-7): DGGITQSPKYLFRKEGQNVTLSCEQNLNHDAMYWYRQDPGQGLRLIYYSQIVNDFQKGDIAEGYSVSREKKESFPLTVTSAQKNPTAFYLCASSIEAGTYEQYFGPGTRLTVT.

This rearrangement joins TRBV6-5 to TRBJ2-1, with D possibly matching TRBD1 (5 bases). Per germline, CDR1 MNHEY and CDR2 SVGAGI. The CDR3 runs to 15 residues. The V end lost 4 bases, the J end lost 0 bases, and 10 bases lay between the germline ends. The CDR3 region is CASSSDSSSYNEQFF. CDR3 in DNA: TGTGCCAGCAGTTCCGACAGTAGCTCCTACAATGAGCAGTTCTTC.

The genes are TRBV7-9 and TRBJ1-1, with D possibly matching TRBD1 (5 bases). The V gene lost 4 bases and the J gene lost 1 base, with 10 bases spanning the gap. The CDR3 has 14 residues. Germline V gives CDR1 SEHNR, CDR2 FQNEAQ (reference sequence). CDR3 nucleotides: TGTGCCAGCAGCTCCAATCAGGGGAACACTGAAGCTTTCTTT. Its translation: CASSSNQGNTEAFF.

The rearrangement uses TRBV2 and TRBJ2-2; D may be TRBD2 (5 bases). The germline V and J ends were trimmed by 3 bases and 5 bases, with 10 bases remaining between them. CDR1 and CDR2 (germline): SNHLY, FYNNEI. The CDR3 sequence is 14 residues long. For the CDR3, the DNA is TGTGCCAGCAGTGAGATTCGGGATACCGGGGAGCTGTTTTTT. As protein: CASSEIRDTGELFF.

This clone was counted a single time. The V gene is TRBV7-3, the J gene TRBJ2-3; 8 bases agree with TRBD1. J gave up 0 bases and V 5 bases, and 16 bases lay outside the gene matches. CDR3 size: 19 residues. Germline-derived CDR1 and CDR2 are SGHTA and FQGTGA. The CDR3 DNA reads TGTGCCAGCAGCCGCACCGCAGGGGGCGGGATTTCTAGCACAGATACGCAGTATTTT. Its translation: CASSRTAGGGISSTDTQYF.

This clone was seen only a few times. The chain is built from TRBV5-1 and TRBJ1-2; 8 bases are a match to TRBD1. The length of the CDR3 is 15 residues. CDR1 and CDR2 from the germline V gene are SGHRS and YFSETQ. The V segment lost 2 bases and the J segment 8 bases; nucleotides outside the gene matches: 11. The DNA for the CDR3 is TGCGCCAGCAGCTTCGCCGAAGGGACAGGTCTCGGCTACACCTTC. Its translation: CASSFAEGTGLGYTF. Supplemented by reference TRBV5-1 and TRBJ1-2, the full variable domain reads KAGVTQTPRYLIKTRGQQVTLSCSPISGHRSVSWYQQTPGQGLQFLFEYFSETQRNKGNFPGRFSGRQFSNSRSEMNVSTLELGDSALYLCASSFAEGTGLGYTFGSGTRLTVV.

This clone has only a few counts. CDR3 protein: CASSLTRSTPLHF. The CDR3 DNA sequence: TGTGCCAGCAGCTTAACGAGGTCCACACCCCTCCACTTT. This chain connects TRBV7-3 to TRBJ1-6; D is undetermined. Trimming removed 0 bases at V and 11 bases at J, with 8 bases between. The germline gives CDR1 SGHTA, CDR2 FQGTGA. The CDR3 consists of 13 residues.

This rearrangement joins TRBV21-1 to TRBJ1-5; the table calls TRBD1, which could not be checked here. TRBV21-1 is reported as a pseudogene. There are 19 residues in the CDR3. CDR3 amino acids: CASNPLLTGLRAVGQPQHF. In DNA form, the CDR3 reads TGTGCCAGCAATCCATTGCTGACAGGTTTAAGGGCCGTTGGTCAGCCCCAGCATTTT.

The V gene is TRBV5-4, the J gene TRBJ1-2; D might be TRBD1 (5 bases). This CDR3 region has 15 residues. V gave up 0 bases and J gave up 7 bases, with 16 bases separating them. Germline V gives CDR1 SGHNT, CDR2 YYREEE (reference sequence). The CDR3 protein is CASSLGIAGQAGYTF. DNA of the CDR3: TGTGCCAGCAGCTTGGGGATCGCAGGGCAGGCTGGCTACACCTTC.

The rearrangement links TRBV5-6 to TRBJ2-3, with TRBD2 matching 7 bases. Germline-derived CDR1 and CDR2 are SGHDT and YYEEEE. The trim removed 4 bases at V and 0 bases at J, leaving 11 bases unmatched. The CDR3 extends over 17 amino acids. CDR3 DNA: TGTGCCAGCAGCCCGGTGGGTCTGCGGGGGAGCACAGATACGCAGTATTTT. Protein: CASSPVGLRGSTDTQYF.

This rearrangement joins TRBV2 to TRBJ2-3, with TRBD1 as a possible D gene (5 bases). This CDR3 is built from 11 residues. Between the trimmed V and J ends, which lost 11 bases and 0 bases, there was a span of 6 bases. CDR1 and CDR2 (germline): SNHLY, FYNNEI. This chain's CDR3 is CAGASTDTQYF. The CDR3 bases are TGTGCCGGGGCTAGCACAGATACGCAGTATTTT.

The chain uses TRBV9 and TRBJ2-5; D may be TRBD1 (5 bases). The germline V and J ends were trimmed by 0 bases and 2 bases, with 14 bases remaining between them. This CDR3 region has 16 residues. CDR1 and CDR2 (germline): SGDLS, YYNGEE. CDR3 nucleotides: TGTGCCAGCAGCGTAGGGGGCGGCGGTACGCAAGAGACCCAGTACTTC. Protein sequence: CASSVGGGGTQETQYF.

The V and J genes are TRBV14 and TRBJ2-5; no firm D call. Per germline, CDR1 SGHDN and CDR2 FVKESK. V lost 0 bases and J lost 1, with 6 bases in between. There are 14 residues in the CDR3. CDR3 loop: CASSQEVAQETQYF. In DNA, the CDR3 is TGTGCCAGCAGCCAAGAAGTGGCCCAAGAGACCCAGTACTTC.

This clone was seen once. CDR3 sequence reads: CATSRDDRPQHF. CDR3 nucleotides: TGTGCCACCAGCAGAGATGACAGGCCCCAGCATTTT. This rearrangement joins TRBV15 to TRBJ1-5; the D gene is possibly TRBD1 (5 bases). The germline gives CDR1 LNHNV, CDR2 YYDKDF (reference sequence). This CDR3 has 12 amino acids. V lost 0 bases and J 9 bases, leaving 6 bases between the germline ends.

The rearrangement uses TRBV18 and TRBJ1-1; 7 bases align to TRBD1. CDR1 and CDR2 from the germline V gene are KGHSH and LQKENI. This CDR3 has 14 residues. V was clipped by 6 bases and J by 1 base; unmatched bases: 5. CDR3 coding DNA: TGTGCCAGCTCGTCGACAGGGCAGAACACTGAAGCTTTCTTT. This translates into CASSSTGQNTEAFF.

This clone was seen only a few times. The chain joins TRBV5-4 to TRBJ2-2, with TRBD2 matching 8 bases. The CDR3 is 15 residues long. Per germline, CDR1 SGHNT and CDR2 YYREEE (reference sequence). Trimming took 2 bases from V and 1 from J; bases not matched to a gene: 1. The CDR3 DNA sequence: TGTGCCAGCAGCTTCACTAGCGGGAACACCGGGGAGCTGTTTTTT. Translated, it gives CASSFTSGNTGELFF.

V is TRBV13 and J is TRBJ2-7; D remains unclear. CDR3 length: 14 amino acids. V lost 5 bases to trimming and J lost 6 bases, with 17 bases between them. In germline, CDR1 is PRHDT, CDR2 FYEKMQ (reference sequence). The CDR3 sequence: CASSPTATPSEQYF. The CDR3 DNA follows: TGTGCCAGCAGCCCGACTGCCACCCCGAGCGAGCAGTACTTC.